This T cell receptor (beta chain) comes out of a study of cytomegalovirus exposure and HLA in healthy donors. Findings and limits, study-wide: A later analysis reportedly found that, within productive TCRs, an Asian-associated ancestry cluster had fewer N-insertions than the mean observed across the roughly 730 donors. In an earlier analysis, productive rearrangement rates for most beta V segments clustered near 87% or 30%.

For this clone: The antigen is unknown.

Germline assignment: CDR1 SEHNR and CDR2 FQNEAQ (reference sequence). Trimming took 5 bases from V and 5 from J, leaving 18 bases between them. The CDR3 runs 16 residues. 13 Jbeta primers and 60 Vbeta primers were used for the PCR. TCRdb keeps only in-frame clones here, not all; method: immunoSEQ multiplex PCR. The table lists 130,000 to 150,000 clones, approximately 74% of them singletons. The source material was PBMCs. The chain joins TRBV7-9 to TRBJ1-4, with a possible D match to TRBD1 (5 bases). The TCR comes from a man aged 18 to 30 in good health and CMV-seropositive. CDR3 loop: CASSQGAGIGNEKLFF. CDR3 nucleotide sequence: TGTGCCAGCAGCCAAGGGGCAGGAATTGGAAATGAAAAACTGTTTTTT.